These 31 T cell receptor beta chains originate from one sample sequenced in a study of CD8 T cells in ankylosing spondylitis. TCRdb fed the 5' RACE reads into MiXCR, producing one record per CDR3 protein. The sample shows 150,000 to 200,000 distinct CDR3 sequences, roughly 18% of them seen only once. Material for sequencing was blood, either unsorted or a sorted T cell fraction (not recorded which). These receptors were collected from a male donor between 10 and 30 years old with ankylosing spondylitis or in good health (not recorded which).

This clonotype came up many times. The DNA of the CDR3 is TGCAGTGCTAGCACCCAAACGTATAATACGCGGGTCGTCTACGAGCAGTACTTC. This encodes CSASTQTYNTRVVYEQYF. The V and J genes are TRBV20-1 and TRBJ2-7, with a tentative D call TRBD2 (5 bases). Germline V lookup: CDR1 DFQATT, CDR2 SNEGSKA (reference sequence). The CDR3 is 18 residues long. The V end lost 3 bases, the J end lost 3 bases, and 27 bases lay between the germline ends.

Only a few counts were recorded for this clonotype. The J gene is TRBJ2-1, the V gene TRBV23-1, with a tentative D call TRBD1 (5 bases). TRBV23-1 is an ORF for which the function is uncertain. With 8 bases removed from V and 3 bases from J, the gap between germline ends came to 17 bases. The CDR3 runs to 15 residues. CDR3 region: CASRTREKDYNEQFF. CDR3 bases: TGCGCCAGCCGCACCAGGGAAAAGGACTACAATGAGCAGTTCTTC.

This clonotype was picked up many times. The chain uses TRBV12-3 or TRBV12-4 and TRBJ2-1, with 7 bases aligning to TRBD2. The V and J ends lost 6 bases and 15 bases, in that order; junction bases with no gene match: 11. The CDR3 is made up of 12 amino acids. CDR3 region: CASSQIGLDWFF. The CDR3 coding sequence is TGTGCCAGCAGCCAGATCGGACTAGATTGGTTCTTC.

This clonotype showed up many times. This chain joins TRBV7-4 and TRBJ1-5; TRBD1 aligns across 7 bases. CDR1 and CDR2 from the germline V gene are SGHVT and SQSDAQ. With V trimmed by 2 bases and J by 6 bases, 16 bases remained unmatched. CDR3 length equals 18 residues. CDR3 region: CASSLNPQMTGWGQPQHF. The DNA for the CDR3 is TGTGCCAGCAGCTTAAATCCCCAGATGACAGGGTGGGGTCAGCCCCAGCATTTT.

This clonotype was picked up many times. V gene TRBV6-5 combines with J gene TRBJ1-6; 7 nucleotides agree with TRBD1. The ends lost 6 bases at V and 8 bases at J; junction bases unmatched: 10. This CDR3 spans 15 amino acids. Looked up from germline, CDR1 is MNHEY and CDR2 is SVGAGI. CDR3 loop: CASSGGGEGHSPLHF. The DNA for the CDR3 is TGTGCCAGCAGCGGAGGGGGCGAAGGTCATTCACCCCTCCACTTT.

There are many counts of this clonotype. The genes are TRBV5-1 and TRBJ2-1, with TRBD1 identical over 11 bases. The J segment lost 5 bases and the V segment lost 3 bases, leaving 10 bases of the junction unmatched. CDR1 and CDR2 (germline): SGHRS, YFSETQ. CDR3 size: 17 residues. The CDR3 DNA follows: TGCGCCAGCAGCTCCTGGGCCGGGACAGGGGGTCACAATGAGCAGTTCTTC. Residues: CASSSWAGTGGHNEQFF.

Many counts were recorded for this clonotype. The chain is built from TRBV4-2 and TRBJ2-7; 10 nucleotides align to TRBD1. This CDR3 has 15 amino acids. Germline V gene lookup returns CDR1 LGHNA and CDR2 YNFKEQ. Trimming cost V 4 bases and J 4 bases; bases outside gene matches: 7. CDR3: CASSPRQGAVYEQYF. The CDR3, as DNA: TGTGCCAGCAGCCCGCGACAGGGGGCAGTATACGAGCAGTACTTC.

Ten or more counts support this clonotype. V usage is TRBV6-2 or TRBV6-3 and J usage is TRBJ1-1; D not resolved. The CDR3 is 14 residues long. The germline V and J ends were trimmed by 2 bases and 1 base, with 8 bases remaining between them. Germline values: CDR1 MNHEY, CDR2 SVGEGT. For the CDR3, the DNA is TGTGCCAGCAGTTACCTCACACCGAACACTGAAGCTTTCTTT. Translating it yields CASSYLTPNTEAFF.

There are many counts of this clonotype. The CDR3 nucleotides read TGTGCCAGCAGCCAGAGTGGGGGTCACAGGAATGAGCAGTTCTTC. It is translated as CASSQSGGHRNEQFF. The chain joins TRBV9 to TRBJ2-1; D could derive from TRBD1 or TRBD2 (5 bases each). The V gene lost 4 bases and the J gene lost 7 bases, with 18 bases spanning the gap. The CDR3 is 15 residues long. Germline V gene data show CDR1 as SGDLS and CDR2 as YYNGEE.

This clonotype showed up many times. V usage is TRBV29-1 and J usage is TRBJ2-1; D gene uncertain. The CDR3 length is 12 residues. V was shortened by 6 bases and J by 6 bases, with 12 bases between the two germline ends. Germline V CDR1 and CDR2: SQVTM, ANQGSEA. The CDR3 here is CSVGDRINEQFF. In nucleotides, the CDR3 is TGCAGCGTCGGAGATAGGATCAATGAGCAGTTCTTC.

This chain links TRBV20-1 with TRBJ2-3, with a possible D match to TRBD2 (6 bases). The CDR3 sequence is 13 residues long. The germline V gene has CDR1 DFQATT and CDR2 SNEGSKA (reference sequence). V lost 6 bases, J lost 7 bases, and 17 bases lay in between. The DNA of the CDR3 is TGCAGTGCCTGGAGGCGGGATACGAATACGCAGTATTTT. It specifies CSAWRRDTNTQYF.

This clonotype was seen a handful of times. The CDR3 region is CSGGSDTQYF. The CDR3 region has the DNA TGCAGCGGCGGGAGTGATACGCAGTATTTT. The chain carries TRBV29-1 and TRBJ2-3; 7 bases agree with TRBD2. The germline CDR1 and CDR2 sequences are SQVTM and ANQGSEA. Losses at the gene ends were 7 bases for V and 6 bases for J; bases not matched to a gene: 1. The CDR3 sequence is 10 residues long.

In its sample, this clonotype was seen many times. The V gene is TRBV12-3 or TRBV12-4, the J gene TRBJ2-1; D is tentatively TRBD1 or TRBD2 (5 bases each). This CDR3 spans 13 amino acids. Trimming took 0 bases from V and 6 from J, leaving 6 bases between them. CDR3 DNA: TGTGCCAGCAGTTTAGCGGGGGTCAATGAGCAGTTCTTC. It translates to CASSLAGVNEQFF.

This clonotype was detected many times. The rearrangement joins TRBV5-5 to TRBJ2-2; tentatively, D is TRBD2 (6 bases). The CDR3 contains 15 residues. Germline V gene lookup returns CDR1 SGHKS and CDR2 YYEKEE (reference sequence). V lost 5 bases to trimming and J lost 1 base, with 12 bases between them. CDR3 protein: CASSFAGGNTGELFF. In DNA, the CDR3 is TGTGCCAGCAGTTTCGCCGGGGGGAACACCGGGGAGCTGTTTTTT.

This clonotype came up many times. The chain is built from TRBV6-6 and TRBJ2-7, with D possibly being TRBD1 (5 bases). CDR1 is MNHNY and CDR2 is SVGAGI in the germline V gene (reference sequence). The ends were cut back, 6 bases at V and 4 bases at J, with 7 bases in the middle. This CDR3 spans 11 amino acids. This CDR3 is CASRTGYEQYF. The CDR3 region has the DNA TGTGCCAGCAGAACAGGATACGAGCAGTACTTC.

This sequence joins TRBV29-1 and TRBJ1-1, with D tentatively TRBD1 (6 bases). Germline V lookup: CDR1 SQVTM, CDR2 ANQGSEA. V gave up 8 bases and J gave up 0 bases, with 10 bases separating them. This CDR3 is built from 12 residues. CDR3 protein: CSTRGLNTEAFF. The CDR3 nucleotides read TGCAGCACCAGGGGACTGAACACTGAAGCTTTCTTT. The full variable domain, rest sourced from reference TRBV29-1 and TRBJ1-1, is SAVISQKPSRDICQRGTSLTIQCQVDSQVTMMFWYRQQPGQSLTLIATANQGSEATYESGFVIDKFPISRPNLTFSTLTVSNMSPEDSSIYLCSTRGLNTEAFFGQGTRLTVV.

This clonotype showed up many times. The chain employs TRBV24-1 and TRBJ2-5; D might be TRBD1 or TRBD2, each matching 5 bases. The germline gives CDR1 KGHDR, CDR2 SFDVKD. The V end was cut by 9 bases, the J end by 5 bases, with 21 bases between. The CDR3 is 15 residues long. The CDR3 bases are TGTGCCACCCGGGACCCCCCAGAGGGTGGCGAGACCCAGTACTTC. This sequence encodes CATRDPPEGGETQYF.

At least ten counts were recorded for this clonotype. This chain links TRBV4-3 with TRBJ2-3; D unresolved. CDR3 size: 13 residues. Germline V gives CDR1 LGHNA, CDR2 YSLEER. Trimming took 2 bases from V and 6 from J, leaving 9 bases between them. CDR3 DNA sequence: TGCGCCAGCAGCCAATCTTCGGTCGATACGCAGTATTTT. Its protein product is CASSQSSVDTQYF.

In this sample, this clonotype turned up many times. Relative to the germline gene, one junction end is altered; a read error may explain this. This chain joins TRBV7-2 and TRBJ2-4; 7 bases align to TRBD2. Germline CDR1 is SGHTA and CDR2 is FQGNSA. The CDR3 extends over 15 amino acids. The DNA of the CDR3 is TGTGCCAGCAGCATAGCAACCGTACTAGCGAACATTCAGTACTTC. Protein product: CASSIATVLANIQYF.

This clonotype was recorded many times. The rearrangement joins TRBV20-1 to TRBJ1-4; 7 bases match TRBD1. The J segment lost 8 bases and the V segment lost 1 base, leaving 7 bases of the junction unmatched. The CDR3 consists of 14 residues. The germline CDR1 and CDR2 sequences are DFQATT and SNEGSKA (reference sequence). DNA for the CDR3: TGCAGTGCTAGAGTACGACAGGGTAGCGAAAAACTGTTTTTT. This encodes CSARVRQGSEKLFF.

In its sample, this clonotype was seen many times. The chain is built from TRBV7-6 and TRBJ2-3; D is undetermined. This CDR3 spans 15 amino acids. Germline-derived CDR1 and CDR2 are SGHVS and FNYEAQ. The ends were cut back, 0 bases at V and 3 bases at J, with 10 bases in the middle. CDR3 in amino acids: CASSLAAAETDTQYF. CDR3 nucleotide sequence: TGTGCCAGCAGCTTAGCCGCGGCGGAGACAGATACGCAGTATTTT.

This clonotype was seen repeatedly, ten times or more. The chain carries TRBV6-5 and TRBJ2-6; 7 bases are shared with TRBD1. Germline-derived CDR1 and CDR2 are MNHEY and SVGAGI. V gave up 5 bases and J gave up 1 base; unmatched junction bases: 2. There are 15 residues in the CDR3. The CDR3 spells CASSQGVSGANVLTF. The CDR3, as DNA: TGTGCCAGCAGTCAGGGGGTTTCTGGGGCCAACGTCCTGACTTTC.

This clonotype was observed at least ten times. The chain employs TRBV11-2 and TRBJ1-1; possible D gene TRBD1, 5 bases. Germline loops: CDR1 SGHAT, CDR2 FQNNGV. CDR3 length: 14 residues. V lost 9 bases to trimming and J lost 5 bases, with 19 bases between them. CDR3 sequence: CASVGGGFGTEAFF. CDR3 bases: TGTGCCAGTGTCGGCGGGGGTTTTGGGACTGAAGCTTTCTTT.

The sample holds many counts of this clonotype. The chain is built from TRBV12-3 or TRBV12-4 and TRBJ2-1; 9 bases fit TRBD2. J lost 0 bases, V lost 6 bases, and 6 bases had no gene match. The CDR3 has 16 amino acids. CDR3 nucleotide sequence: TGTGCCAGCAGACTAGCGGGCTTCCGCTCCTACAATGAGCAGTTCTTC. Translation: CASRLAGFRSYNEQFF.

The V gene is TRBV7-8, the J gene TRBJ1-5; 8 bases align to TRBD1. The V and J ends lost 0 bases and 5 bases, in that order; junction bases with no gene match: 6. Germline V lookup: CDR1 SGHVS, CDR2 FQNEAQ. This CDR3 comprises 16 residues. In DNA, the CDR3 is TGTGCCAGCAGCTTAGCAGGACAGGGTTTGGATCAGCCCCAGCATTTT. This codes for CASSLAGQGLDQPQHF.

This clonotype showed up many times. V gene TRBV5-4 combines with J gene TRBJ2-1; 12 nucleotides agree with TRBD2. The CDR3 covers 14 residues. V shed 4 bases and J 10 bases; nucleotides not matched to a gene: 6. Germline V lookup: CDR1 SGHNT, CDR2 YYREEE (reference sequence). CDR3 bases: TGTGCCAGCAGCCACCGGACTAGCGGGAACGAGCAGTTCTTC. Protein: CASSHRTSGNEQFF.

This clonotype was seen many times. The V gene is TRBV7-9, the J gene TRBJ2-3; 12 positions match TRBD2. CDR3 size: 19 residues. With V trimmed by 3 bases and J by 3 bases, 13 bases remained unmatched. Germline V gives CDR1 SEHNR, CDR2 FQNEAQ (reference sequence). This CDR3 is CASSFPKTPLAGGTDTQYF. CDR3 nucleotide sequence: TGTGCCAGCAGCTTCCCAAAGACACCGCTAGCGGGAGGGACAGATACGCAGTATTTT.

Of note for this clonotype: A read error may explain this, as a much larger clone is one base away. The rearrangement links TRBV12-3 or TRBV12-4 to TRBJ2-3, with TRBD2 matching over 9 bases. V was clipped by 3 bases and J by 3 bases; unmatched bases: 7. The CDR3 consists of 16 residues. CDR3 nucleotides: TGTGCCAGCAGTTTGATAGCGGGAGACGTGACAGATACGCAGTATTTT. This sequence encodes CASSLIAGDVTDTQYF.

The V and J genes are TRBV29-1 and TRBJ2-1; D call uncertain. CDR1 and CDR2 (germline): SQVTM, ANQGSEA. The germline V and J ends were trimmed by 3 bases and 3 bases, with 9 bases remaining between them. The CDR3 has 13 residues. The CDR3 DNA sequence: TGCAGCGTTGAGACGGCGAACTACAATGAGCAGTTCTTC. Amino acids: CSVETANYNEQFF.

In this sample, this clonotype turned up many times. The chain carries TRBV4-3 and TRBJ2-1; TRBD2 is a possible D gene (5 bases). Between the trimmed V and J ends, which lost 1 base and 2 bases, there was a span of 12 bases. In germline, CDR1 is LGHNA, CDR2 YSLEER. The CDR3 is 16 amino acids. The CDR3 is CASSQVTSGTYNEQFF. The CDR3 DNA reads as TGCGCCAGCAGCCAAGTTACCAGCGGTACCTACAATGAGCAGTTCTTC.

This clonotype has a count of ten or more. This chain joins TRBV5-1 and TRBJ2-2; 11 bases align to TRBD2. CDR1 and CDR2 from the germline V gene are SGHRS and YFSETQ. V dropped 6 bases and J dropped 6; count of bases not matched to a gene: 10. This CDR3 has 16 amino acids. This CDR3 reads CASTRTSGRLAGELFF. As DNA, the CDR3 is TGCGCCAGCACCCGAACTAGCGGGAGATTAGCCGGGGAGCTGTTTTTT.